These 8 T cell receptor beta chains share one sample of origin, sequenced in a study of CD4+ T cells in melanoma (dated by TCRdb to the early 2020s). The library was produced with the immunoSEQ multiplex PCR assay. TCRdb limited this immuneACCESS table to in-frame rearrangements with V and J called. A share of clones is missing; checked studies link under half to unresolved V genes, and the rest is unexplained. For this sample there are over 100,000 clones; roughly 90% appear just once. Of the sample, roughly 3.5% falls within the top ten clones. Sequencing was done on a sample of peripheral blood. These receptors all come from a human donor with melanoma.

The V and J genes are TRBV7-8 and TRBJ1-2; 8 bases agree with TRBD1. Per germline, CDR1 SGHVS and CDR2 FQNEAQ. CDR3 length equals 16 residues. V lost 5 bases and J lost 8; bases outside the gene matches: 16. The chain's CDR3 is CASSTQGGGGVTGYTF. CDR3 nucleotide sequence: TGTGCCAGCAGCACACAGGGGGGAGGGGGAGTGACGGGCTACACCTTC. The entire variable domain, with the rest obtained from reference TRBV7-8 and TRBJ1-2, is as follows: GAGVSQSPRYKVAKRGQDVALRCDPISGHVSLFWYQQALGQGPEFLTYFQNEAQLDKSGLPSDRFFAERPEGSVSTLKIQRTQQEDSAVYLCASSTQGGGGVTGYTFGSGTRLTVV.

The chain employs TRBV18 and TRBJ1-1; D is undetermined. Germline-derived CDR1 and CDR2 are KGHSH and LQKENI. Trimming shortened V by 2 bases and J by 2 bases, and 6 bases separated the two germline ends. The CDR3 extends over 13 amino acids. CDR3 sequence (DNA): TGTGCCAGCTCACCAAACGCTAACACTGAAGCTTTCTTT. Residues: CASSPNANTEAFF.

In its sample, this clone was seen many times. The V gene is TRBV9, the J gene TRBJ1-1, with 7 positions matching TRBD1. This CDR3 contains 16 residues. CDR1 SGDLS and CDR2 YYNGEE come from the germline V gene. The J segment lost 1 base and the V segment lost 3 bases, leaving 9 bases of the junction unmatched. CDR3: CASSASWDRRNTEAFF. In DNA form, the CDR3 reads TGTGCCAGCAGCGCGTCGTGGGACAGACGGAACACTGAAGCTTTCTTT.

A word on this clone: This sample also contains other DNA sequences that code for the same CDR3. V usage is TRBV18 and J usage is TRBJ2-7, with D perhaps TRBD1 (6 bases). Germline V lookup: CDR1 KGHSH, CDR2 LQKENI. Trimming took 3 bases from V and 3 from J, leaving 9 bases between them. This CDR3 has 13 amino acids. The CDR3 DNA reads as TGTGCCAGCTCACCTGGACAGTTCTACGAGCAGTACTTC. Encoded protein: CASSPGQFYEQYF.

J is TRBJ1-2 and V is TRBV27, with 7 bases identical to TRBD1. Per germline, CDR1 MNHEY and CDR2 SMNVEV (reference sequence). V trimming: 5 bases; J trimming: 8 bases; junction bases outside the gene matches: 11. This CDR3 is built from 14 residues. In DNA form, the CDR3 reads TGTGCCAGCAGTGCCGGGACAGCCACGAGAGGCTACACCTTC. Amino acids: CASSAGTATRGYTF.

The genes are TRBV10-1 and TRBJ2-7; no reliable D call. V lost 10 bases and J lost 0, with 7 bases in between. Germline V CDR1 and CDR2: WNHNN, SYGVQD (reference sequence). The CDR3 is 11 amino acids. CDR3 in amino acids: CAKDNSYEQYF. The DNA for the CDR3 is TGCGCCAAAGACAACTCCTACGAGCAGTACTTC.

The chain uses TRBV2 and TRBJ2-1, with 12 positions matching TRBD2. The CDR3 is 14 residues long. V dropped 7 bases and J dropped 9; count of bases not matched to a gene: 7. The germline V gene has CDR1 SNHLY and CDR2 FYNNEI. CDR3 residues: CASKVGLAGTEQFF. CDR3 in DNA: TGTGCCAGCAAAGTTGGACTAGCGGGAACTGAGCAGTTCTTC.

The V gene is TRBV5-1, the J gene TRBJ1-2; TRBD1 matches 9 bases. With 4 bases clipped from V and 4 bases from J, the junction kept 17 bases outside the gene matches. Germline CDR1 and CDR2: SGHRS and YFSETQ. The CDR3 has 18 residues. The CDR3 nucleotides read TGCGCCAGCAGCAGTAGTTCGGGACAGGGCACCCATCGCTATGGCTACACCTTC. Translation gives CASSSSSGQGTHRYGYTF.